These 5 T cell receptor beta chains were all obtained from the same sample, sequenced in a study of shared clonotypes between healthy human individuals. Produced via immunoSEQ multiplex PCR; TCRdb's table is partial and in-frame only. This table has over 1.5 million clones, 98% appearing once. Source material: naive CD4+ T cells sorted from blood. The subset here: CD45RA+ positively selected. These receptors came from a young man in good health.

The CDR3: CASSLMGVRQGEDTQYF. The CDR3 DNA is TGTGCCAGCAGCTTAATGGGTGTTCGGCAGGGGGAGGATACGCAGTATTTT. The chain uses TRBV7-2 and TRBJ2-3; 7 positions match TRBD1. The V and J ends lost 2 bases and 6 bases, in that order; junction bases with no gene match: 14. Germline V gene sequence: CDR1 SGHTA, CDR2 FQGNSA. The CDR3 has 17 residues.

The rearrangement links TRBV5-4 to TRBJ2-3, with D maybe TRBD2 (6 bases). The CDR3 totals 15 residues. Germline CDR1 reads SGHNT; CDR2 reads YYREEE (reference sequence). The V and J ends lost 2 bases and 1 base respectively, with 11 bases between them. The CDR3 region is CASSFQGLRTDTQYF. The DNA of the CDR3 is TGTGCCAGCAGCTTTCAGGGACTCCGCACAGATACGCAGTATTTT.

Remarks on this clone: This CDR3 is also generated by other DNA sequences in the sample. The chain couples TRBV5-1 to TRBJ1-1; no clear D gene. Germline V gives CDR1 SGHRS, CDR2 YFSETQ. V lost 0 bases, J lost 0 bases, and 6 bases lay in between. The length of the CDR3 is 14 residues. The CDR3 region is CASSLDSLNTEAFF. CDR3 DNA: TGCGCCAGCAGCTTGGACAGTCTGAACACTGAAGCTTTCTTT.

This chain joins TRBV2 and TRBJ2-3; a weak D match, TRBD2 (5 bases). This CDR3 comprises 14 residues. Germline V gives CDR1 SNHLY, CDR2 FYNNEI. The germline V and J ends were trimmed by 2 bases and 6 bases, with 12 bases remaining between them. The CDR3 is CASSERLAQDTQYF. The CDR3 DNA reads as TGTGCCAGCAGTGAAAGGCTAGCTCAGGATACGCAGTATTTT.

The J gene is TRBJ1-3, the V gene TRBV14, with 8 positions matching TRBD1. V trimming: 0 bases; J trimming: 1 base; junction bases outside the gene matches: 17. This CDR3 spans 21 amino acids. Germline loops: CDR1 SGHDN, CDR2 FVKESK. CDR3 sequence (DNA): TGTGCCAGCAGCCAAGATCCACTCGTTGGACAGGGAGTTGTTTCTGGAAACACCATATATTTT. Translation gives CASSQDPLVGQGVVSGNTIYF.